The 17 T cell receptor beta chains below were found in one sample sequenced in a study of T cells in tuberculosis (dated by TCRdb to the late 2010s). Library preparation was by the immunoSEQ multiplex PCR assay. TCRdb holds this immuneACCESS table with in-frame rearrangements only. Some clones are missing; in checked studies, unresolved V genes explain under half, and the rest has no known cause. The sample table holds about 33,000 clones, of which 95% were seen once. Over 2% of the sample is taken by the ten largest. The specimen was PBMCs. The receptor source for this set is a donor between 10 and 35 years old with latent tuberculosis or without tuberculosis infection.

The chain uses TRBV7-9 and TRBJ2-7; 10 bases are a match to TRBD1. The germline CDR1 and CDR2 sequences are SEHNR and FQNEAQ (reference sequence). The CDR3 contains 15 residues. V was pared by 5 bases and J by 4 bases, with 8 bases of the junction left unmatched. The CDR3 spells CASSPYRDRGYEQYF. The CDR3 DNA is TGTGCCAGCAGCCCGTACCGGGACAGGGGATACGAGCAGTACTTC.

This rearrangement joins TRBV19 to TRBJ1-1; the D is unclear. V dropped 1 base and J dropped 1 base, with 10 bases sitting between them. There are 15 residues in the CDR3. Per germline, CDR1 LNHDA and CDR2 SQIVND (reference sequence). For the CDR3, the DNA is TGTGCCAGTAGTATAGCCAACAGCCCGAACACTGAAGCTTTCTTT. This gives the protein CASSIANSPNTEAFF. Together with reference TRBV19 and TRBJ1-1, the CDR3 gives the full variable domain: DGGITQSPKYLFRKEGQNVTLSCEQNLNHDAMYWYRQDPGQGLRLIYYSQIVNDFQKGDIAEGYSVSREKKESFPLTVTSAQKNPTAFYLCASSIANSPNTEAFFGQGTRLTVV.

The chain uses TRBV19 and TRBJ2-5, with TRBD2 as a possible D gene (6 bases). Trimming pared 3 bases from V and 5 bases from J, leaving 16 bases between. Germline CDR1 LNHDA, CDR2 SQIVND (reference sequence). The CDR3 runs 15 residues. The CDR3 DNA is TGTGCCAGTAGTATGAGCGGGTCAATAGCGGAGACCCAGTACTTC. Protein product: CASSMSGSIAETQYF.

The rearrangement links TRBV15 to TRBJ2-5, with 10 bases that match TRBD2. Germline values: CDR1 LNHNV, CDR2 YYDKDF (reference sequence). V shed 2 bases and J 2 bases; nucleotides not matched to a gene: 2. The length of the CDR3 is 15 residues. The CDR3 sequence is CATSRLAGVQETQYF. In nucleotides, the CDR3 is TGTGCCACCAGCAGACTAGCGGGAGTTCAAGAGACCCAGTACTTC.

The genes are TRBV19 and TRBJ1-3; no clear D gene. V lost 7 bases and J lost 0, with 19 bases in between. The CDR3 has 17 amino acids. Germline V gives CDR1 LNHDA, CDR2 SQIVND (reference sequence). The CDR3 DNA reads as TGTGCCAGTAACACAACCCCGGGAGGAACCTCTGGAAACACCATATATTTT. As protein: CASNTTPGGTSGNTIYF.

The rearrangement links TRBV29-1 to TRBJ1-1, with a weak D call TRBD1 (5 bases). Germline V lookup: CDR1 SQVTM, CDR2 ANQGSEA. The V and J ends lost 4 bases and 10 bases respectively, with 10 bases between them. This CDR3 is 10 amino acids long. The DNA of the CDR3 is TGCAGCGTTGTTCGGGGGTCAGCTTTCTTT. Protein: CSVVRGSAFF.

This chain joins TRBV6-5 and TRBJ2-7, with 9 bases identical to TRBD2. The CDR3 is 13 residues long. CDR1 is MNHEY and CDR2 is SVGAGI in the germline V gene. V trimming: 6 bases; J trimming: 6 bases; junction bases outside the gene matches: 6. CDR3 region: CASRPAGGSEQYF. The CDR3 DNA follows: TGTGCCAGCAGGCCAGCGGGAGGCTCCGAGCAGTACTTC.

The V and J genes are TRBV7-3 and TRBJ2-3; D perhaps matches TRBD2 (6 bases). V lost 2 bases to trimming and J lost 1 base, with 10 bases between them. The CDR3 runs to 15 residues. The germline V gene encodes CDR1 SGHTA and CDR2 FQGTGA. The CDR3 bases are TGTGCCAGCAGCTTATATAGCGGCCGCACAGATACGCAGTATTTT. As protein: CASSLYSGRTDTQYF.

The genes are TRBV28 and TRBJ1-5; D is possibly TRBD1 (6 bases). V was shortened by 1 base and J by 4 bases, with 11 bases between the two germline ends. Germline V gene lookup returns CDR1 MDHEN and CDR2 SYDVKM. The CDR3 covers 15 residues. In DNA, the CDR3 is TGTGCCAGCAGTTTATTACAGGGTAGGAATCAGCCCCAGCATTTT. Protein: CASSLLQGRNQPQHF.

CDR3 region: CASSLDGRGDGYTF. In nucleotides, the CDR3 is TGTGCCAGCAGCTTAGATGGCAGGGGGGATGGCTACACCTTC. The V call is TRBV7-8, the J call TRBJ1-2; TRBD1 matches 7 bases. Trimming took 1 base from V and 6 from J; bases not matched to a gene: 5. This CDR3 is 14 amino acids long. Germline values: CDR1 SGHVS, CDR2 FQNEAQ.

The chain links TRBV4-2 to TRBJ1-2; tentative D call: TRBD1 (6 bases). Per germline, CDR1 LGHNA and CDR2 YNFKEQ. V dropped 0 bases and J dropped 3 bases, with 8 bases sitting between them. The CDR3 totals 14 residues. This CDR3 is CASSQEAGDYGYTF. CDR3 DNA: TGTGCCAGCAGCCAAGAAGCAGGGGACTATGGCTACACCTTC.

This chain connects TRBV4-1 to TRBJ1-4; 10 bases map to TRBD1. Germline trimming cut 1 base from V and 7 bases from J; bases unmatched to any gene: 6. The CDR3 runs 16 residues. The germline V gene has CDR1 MGHRA and CDR2 YSYEKL. CDR3 amino acids: CASSQGTGGRAEKLFF. For the CDR3, the DNA is TGCGCCAGCAGCCAAGGGACAGGGGGTCGTGCTGAAAAACTGTTTTTT.

The chain recombines TRBV5-6 with TRBJ2-5; D call uncertain. Trimming took 6 bases from V and 0 from J, leaving 3 bases between them. Germline CDR1 SGHDT, CDR2 YYEEEE. CDR3 length equals 11 residues. The CDR3: CASTNQETQYF. The DNA for the CDR3 is TGTGCCAGCACTAACCAAGAGACCCAGTACTTC.

The CDR3 loop is CAIRRTGGFDTEAFF. The CDR3 DNA follows: TGTGCCATCAGGAGAACAGGGGGGTTCGACACTGAAGCTTTCTTT. The J gene is TRBJ1-1, the V gene TRBV10-3; the match to TRBD1 covers 8 bases. The CDR3 loop spans 15 amino acids. Losses at the gene ends were 6 bases for V and 3 bases for J; bases not matched to a gene: 9. CDR1 is ENHRY and CDR2 is SYGVKD in the germline V gene.

This chain uses TRBV10-3 with TRBJ2-1, with 9 bases fitting TRBD2. V was pared by 7 bases and J by 3 bases, with 4 bases of the junction left unmatched. The germline V gene encodes CDR1 ENHRY and CDR2 SYGVKD. The CDR3 consists of 14 residues. In nucleotides, the CDR3 is TGTGCCATCACCCGACTAGCGGTCTACAATGAGCAGTTCTTC. Protein sequence: CAITRLAVYNEQFF.

V and J are TRBV14 and TRBJ2-1; D unresolved. Germline V CDR1 and CDR2: SGHDN, FVKESK. CDR3 length equals 15 residues. The V end lost 0 bases, the J end lost 4 bases, and 10 bases lay between the germline ends. The chain's CDR3 is CASSQDSTDYNEQFF. The CDR3, as DNA: TGTGCCAGCAGCCAAGACTCCACAGATTACAATGAGCAGTTCTTC.

This clone was observed once. This chain connects TRBV5-1 to TRBJ1-2; 11 nucleotides match TRBD1. Unmatched junction bases numbered 4, after V lost 3 bases and J lost 6 bases. This CDR3 comprises 14 residues. Germline CDR1 is SGHRS and CDR2 is YFSETQ. The CDR3 DNA follows: TGCGCCAGCAGCTGGACAGGGGGCGGGGATGGCTACACCTTC. Translating gives CASSWTGGGDGYTF.